This TCR beta chain was sequenced for a study of blood T cell repertoires in COVID-19. Authors' analysis steps: Quantification of nucleated cells was approximated via reference gene primer amplification. Sequenced by immunoSEQ multiplex PCR; TCRdb stores in-frame clones only, minus some. Clone size and the V and J calls come from that table; the DNA yielded D and trimming. The table records about 420,000 clones, about 87% of them present only once. The CDR3 consists of 15 residues. The germline V gene has CDR1 SNHLY and CDR2 FYNNEI. V shed 7 bases and J 9 bases; nucleotides not matched to a gene: 13. Sequences were obtained from peripheral blood. The source of this sequence is a man between 18 and 29 years old with COVID-19, enrolled during active disease. V usage is TRBV2 and J usage is TRBJ2-1, with 9 bases lining up with TRBD2. The CDR3 DNA is TGTGCCAGCACCGAGGAGCGGGGGGCGGCTTTTGAGCAGTTCTTC. Translation: CASTEERGAAFEQFF.